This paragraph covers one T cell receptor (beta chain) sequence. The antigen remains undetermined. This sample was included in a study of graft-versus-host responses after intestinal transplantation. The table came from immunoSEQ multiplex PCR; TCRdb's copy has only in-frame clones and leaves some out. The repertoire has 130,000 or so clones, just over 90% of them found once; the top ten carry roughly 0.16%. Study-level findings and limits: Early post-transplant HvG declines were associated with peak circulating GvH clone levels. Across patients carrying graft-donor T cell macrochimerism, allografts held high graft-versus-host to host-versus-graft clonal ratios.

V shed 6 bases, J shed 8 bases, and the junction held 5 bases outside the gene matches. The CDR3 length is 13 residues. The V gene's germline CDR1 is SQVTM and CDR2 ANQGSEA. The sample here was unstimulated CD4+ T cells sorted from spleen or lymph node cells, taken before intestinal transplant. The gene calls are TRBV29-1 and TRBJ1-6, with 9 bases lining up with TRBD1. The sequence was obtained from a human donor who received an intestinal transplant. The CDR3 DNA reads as TGCAGCGTCCGGACAGGGGTTGATTCACCCCTCCACTTT. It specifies CSVRTGVDSPLHF.